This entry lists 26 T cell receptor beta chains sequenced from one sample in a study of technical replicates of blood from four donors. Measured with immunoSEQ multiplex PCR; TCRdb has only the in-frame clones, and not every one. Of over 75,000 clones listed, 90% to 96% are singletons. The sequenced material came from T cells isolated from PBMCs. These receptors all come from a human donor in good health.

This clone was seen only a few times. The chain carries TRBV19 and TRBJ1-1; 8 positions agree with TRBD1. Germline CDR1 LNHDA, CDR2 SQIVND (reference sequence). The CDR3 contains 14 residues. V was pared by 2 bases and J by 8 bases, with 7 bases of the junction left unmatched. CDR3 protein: CASSILVRDREAFF. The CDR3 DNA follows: TGTGCCAGTAGTATACTTGTCCGGGACAGGGAAGCTTTCTTT.

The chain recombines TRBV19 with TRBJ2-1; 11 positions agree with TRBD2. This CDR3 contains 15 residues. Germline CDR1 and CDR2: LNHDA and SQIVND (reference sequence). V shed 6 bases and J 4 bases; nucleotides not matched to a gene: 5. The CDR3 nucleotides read TGTGCCAGTAGCCTTAGCGGGAGGGAATACAATGAGCAGTTCTTC. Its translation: CASSLSGREYNEQFF.

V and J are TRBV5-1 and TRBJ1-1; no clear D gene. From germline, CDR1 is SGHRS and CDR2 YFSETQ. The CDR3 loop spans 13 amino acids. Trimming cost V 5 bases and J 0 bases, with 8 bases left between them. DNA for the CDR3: TGCGCCAGCAGGGGCACCTTGAACACTGAAGCTTTCTTT. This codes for CASRGTLNTEAFF.

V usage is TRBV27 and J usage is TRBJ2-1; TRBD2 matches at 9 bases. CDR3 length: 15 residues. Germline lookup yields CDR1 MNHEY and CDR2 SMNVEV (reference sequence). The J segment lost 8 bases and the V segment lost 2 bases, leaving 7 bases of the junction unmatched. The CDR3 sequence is CASSLRGRAQDEQFF. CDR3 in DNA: TGTGCCAGCAGTTTACGCGGGAGGGCCCAGGATGAGCAGTTCTTC.

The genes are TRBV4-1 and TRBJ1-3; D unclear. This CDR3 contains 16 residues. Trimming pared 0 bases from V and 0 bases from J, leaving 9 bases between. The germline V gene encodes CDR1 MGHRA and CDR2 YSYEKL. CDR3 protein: CASSQEPPGSGNTIYF. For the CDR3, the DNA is TGCGCCAGCAGCCAAGAACCTCCGGGCTCTGGAAACACCATATATTTT.

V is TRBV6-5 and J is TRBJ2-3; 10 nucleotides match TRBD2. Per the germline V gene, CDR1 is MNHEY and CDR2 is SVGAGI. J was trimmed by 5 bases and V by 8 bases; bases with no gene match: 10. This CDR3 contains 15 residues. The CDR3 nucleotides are TGTGCCAGCGCCGAAAGCGGGGGGGATGAAGATACGCAGTATTTT. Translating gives CASAESGGDEDTQYF.

CDR3 DNA sequence: TGTGCCAGCAGTGACCGAACTAGCGGGAGCGATGAGCAGTTCTTC. It yields the protein CASSDRTSGSDEQFF. This chain joins TRBV6-4 and TRBJ2-1; 11 nucleotides align to TRBD2. Germline V gives CDR1 MRHNA, CDR2 SNTAGT. The trim removed 2 bases at V and 8 bases at J, leaving 5 bases unmatched. The CDR3 sequence is 15 residues long.

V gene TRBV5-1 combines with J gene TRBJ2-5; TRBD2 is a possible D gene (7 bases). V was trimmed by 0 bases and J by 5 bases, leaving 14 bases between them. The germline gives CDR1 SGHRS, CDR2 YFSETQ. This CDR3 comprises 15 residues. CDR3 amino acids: CASSLGYREGETQYF. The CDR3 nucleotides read TGCGCCAGCAGCTTGGGATACAGGGAGGGGGAGACCCAGTACTTC.

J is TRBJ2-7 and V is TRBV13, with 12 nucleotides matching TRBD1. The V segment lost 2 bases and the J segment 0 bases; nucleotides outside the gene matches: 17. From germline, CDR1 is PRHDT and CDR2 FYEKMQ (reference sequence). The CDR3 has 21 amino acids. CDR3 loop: CASSLLSSGTGGAWGSYEQYF. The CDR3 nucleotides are TGTGCCAGCAGCTTATTATCCTCCGGGACAGGGGGCGCTTGGGGCTCCTACGAGCAGTACTTC. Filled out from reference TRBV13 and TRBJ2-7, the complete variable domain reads AAGVIQSPRHLIKEKRETATLKCYPIPRHDTVYWYQQGPGQDPQFLISFYEKMQSDKGSIPDRFSAQQFSDYHSELNMSSLELGDSALYFCASSLLSSGTGGAWGSYEQYFGPGTRLTVT.

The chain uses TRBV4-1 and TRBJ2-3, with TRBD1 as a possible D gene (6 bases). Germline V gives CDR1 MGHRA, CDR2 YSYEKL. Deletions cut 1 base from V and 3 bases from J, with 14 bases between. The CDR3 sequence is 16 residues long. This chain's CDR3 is CASSQASVRGTDTQYF. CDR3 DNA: TGCGCCAGCAGCCAAGCTTCAGTTAGGGGGACAGATACGCAGTATTTT.

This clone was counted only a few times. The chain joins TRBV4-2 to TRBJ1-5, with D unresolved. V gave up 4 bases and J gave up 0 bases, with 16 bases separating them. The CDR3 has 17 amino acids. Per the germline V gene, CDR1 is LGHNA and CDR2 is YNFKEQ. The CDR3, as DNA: TGTGCCAGCAGCCGGTTGAGCTACGATGATAGCAATCAGCCCCAGCATTTT. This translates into CASSRLSYDDSNQPQHF.

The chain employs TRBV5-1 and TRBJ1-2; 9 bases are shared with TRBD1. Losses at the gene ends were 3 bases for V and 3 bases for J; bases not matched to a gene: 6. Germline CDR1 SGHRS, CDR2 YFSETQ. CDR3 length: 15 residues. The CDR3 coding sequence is TGCGCCAGCAGCTCGGATGGACAGGGGTACTATGGCTACACCTTC. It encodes CASSSDGQGYYGYTF.

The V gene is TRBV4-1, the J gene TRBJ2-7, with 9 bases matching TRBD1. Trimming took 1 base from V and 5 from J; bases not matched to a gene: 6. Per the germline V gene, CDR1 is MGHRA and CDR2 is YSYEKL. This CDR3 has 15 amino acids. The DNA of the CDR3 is TGCGCCAGCAGCCAAGGTGGGACAGGGTCGGACGAGCAGTACTTC. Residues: CASSQGGTGSDEQYF.

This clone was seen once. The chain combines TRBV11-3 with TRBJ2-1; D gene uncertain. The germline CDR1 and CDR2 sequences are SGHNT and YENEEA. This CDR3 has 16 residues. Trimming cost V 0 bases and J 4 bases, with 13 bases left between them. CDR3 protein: CASSLEGGSPYNEQFF. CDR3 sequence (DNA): TGTGCCAGCAGCTTAGAAGGTGGTAGCCCATACAATGAGCAGTTCTTC.

The CDR3 nucleotides read TGCGCCAGCAGCCGGCGGGTACAAGAGACCCAGTACTTC. Its protein is CASSRRVQETQYF. The rearrangement uses TRBV5-1 and TRBJ2-5; TRBD2 is a possible D gene (5 bases). V shed 4 bases and J shed 2 bases, with 9 bases lying between them. This CDR3 contains 13 residues. Germline lookup yields CDR1 SGHRS and CDR2 YFSETQ.

Here the CDR3 reads CASSENRESYNEQFF. The CDR3 bases are TGTGCCAGCAGTGAAAACCGGGAGAGCTACAATGAGCAGTTCTTC. The chain combines TRBV2 with TRBJ2-1, with TRBD2 as a possible D gene (6 bases). The V end lost 2 bases, the J end lost 3 bases, and 11 bases lay between the germline ends. Germline-derived CDR1 and CDR2 are SNHLY and FYNNEI. The CDR3 runs to 15 residues.

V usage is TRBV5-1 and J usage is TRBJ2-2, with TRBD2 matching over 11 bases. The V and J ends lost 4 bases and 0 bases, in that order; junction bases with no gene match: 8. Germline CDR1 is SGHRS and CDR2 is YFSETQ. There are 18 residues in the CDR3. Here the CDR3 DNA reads TGCGCCAGCAGCCCCTCGGTGGGACTAGCGGCGAACACCGGGGAGCTGTTTTTT. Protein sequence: CASSPSVGLAANTGELFF.

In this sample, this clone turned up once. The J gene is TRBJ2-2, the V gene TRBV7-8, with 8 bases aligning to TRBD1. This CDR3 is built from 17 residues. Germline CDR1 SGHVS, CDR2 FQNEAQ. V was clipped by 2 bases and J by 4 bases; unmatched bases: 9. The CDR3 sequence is CASSLLLRTGSTGELFF. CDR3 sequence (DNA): TGTGCCAGCAGCTTATTGCTCCGGACAGGGTCCACCGGGGAGCTGTTTTTT.

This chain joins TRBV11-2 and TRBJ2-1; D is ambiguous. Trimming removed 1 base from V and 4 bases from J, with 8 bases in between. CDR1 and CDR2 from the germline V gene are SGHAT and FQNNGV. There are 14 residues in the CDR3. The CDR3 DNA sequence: TGTGCCAGCAGCTTAGCGGTAGAGTACAATGAGCAGTTCTTC. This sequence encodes CASSLAVEYNEQFF.

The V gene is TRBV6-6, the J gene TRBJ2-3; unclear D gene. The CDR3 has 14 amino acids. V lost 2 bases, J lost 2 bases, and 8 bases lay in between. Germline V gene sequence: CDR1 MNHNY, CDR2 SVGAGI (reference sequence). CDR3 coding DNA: TGTGCCAGCAGTTACGAGTATTTCACAGATACGCAGTATTTT. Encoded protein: CASSYEYFTDTQYF.

The CDR3 DNA is TGTGCCAGCAGCCAAGAAGGCGGCTCTGGGGCCAACGTCCTGACTTTC. It specifies CASSQEGGSGANVLTF. V gene TRBV4-2 combines with J gene TRBJ2-6; D is unclear. Germline lookup yields CDR1 LGHNA and CDR2 YNFKEQ. Trimming cost V 0 bases and J 0 bases, with 6 bases left between them. The CDR3 spans 16 residues.

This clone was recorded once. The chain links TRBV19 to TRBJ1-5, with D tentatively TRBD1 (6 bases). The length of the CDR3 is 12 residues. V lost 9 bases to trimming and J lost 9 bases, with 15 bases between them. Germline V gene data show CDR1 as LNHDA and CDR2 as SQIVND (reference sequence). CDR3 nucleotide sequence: TGTGCCAGCACCGGGACACGTCCGCCCCAGCATTTT. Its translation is CASTGTRPPQHF. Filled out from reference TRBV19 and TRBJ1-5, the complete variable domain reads DGGITQSPKYLFRKEGQNVTLSCEQNLNHDAMYWYRQDPGQGLRLIYYSQIVNDFQKGDIAEGYSVSREKKESFPLTVTSAQKNPTAFYLCASTGTRPPQHFGDGTRLSIL.

CDR3 amino acids: CASSSRGDEQYF. Written as DNA, the CDR3 is TGTGCCAGCAGCAGCCGGGGGGACGAGCAGTACTTC. The rearrangement joins TRBV11-3 to TRBJ2-7, with 7 bases fitting TRBD2. The junction had 3 bases not matched to a gene; V was cut back by 5 bases and J by 5 bases. Germline loops: CDR1 SGHNT, CDR2 YENEEA. The CDR3 has 12 residues.

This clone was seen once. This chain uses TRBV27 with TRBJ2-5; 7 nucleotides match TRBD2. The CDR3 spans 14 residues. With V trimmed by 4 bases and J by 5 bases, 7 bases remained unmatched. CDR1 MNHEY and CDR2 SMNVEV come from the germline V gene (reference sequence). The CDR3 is CASSSGGIWETQYF. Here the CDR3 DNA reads TGTGCCAGCAGTTCCGGGGGGATTTGGGAGACCCAGTACTTC.

This CDR3 is CASSFIYGYTF. The DNA for the CDR3 is TGTGCCAGCAGTTTCATCTATGGCTACACCTTC. The chain recombines TRBV28 with TRBJ1-2; unclear D gene. V dropped 3 bases and J dropped 4 bases, with 3 bases sitting between them. The V gene's germline CDR1 is MDHEN and CDR2 SYDVKM. CDR3 length: 11 amino acids.

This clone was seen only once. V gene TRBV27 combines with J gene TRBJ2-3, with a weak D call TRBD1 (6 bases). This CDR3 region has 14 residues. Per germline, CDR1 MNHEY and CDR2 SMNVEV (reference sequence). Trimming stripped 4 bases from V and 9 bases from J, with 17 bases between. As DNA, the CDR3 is TGTGCCAGCAGTTCCGCCGCGACAGGACTGACGCAGTATTTT. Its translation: CASSSAATGLTQYF.